A selection of T cell receptor beta chains follows, all from one sample in a study of shared clonotypes between healthy human individuals. Libraries were prepared by immunoSEQ multiplex PCR; TCRdb keeps only in-frame clonotypes and omits some of them. The table records more than 2 million clones, about 95% of them present only once. Sequenced sample: naive CD8+ T cells sorted from blood. These receptors came from a man between 18 and 29 years old in good health. Each CDR3 is given with its conserved first and last residue. The order of the fields is J gene, V gene, D gene, CDR3 length, clone size, CDR3 protein, CDR3 DNA. A D gene is named only where the DNA matches it firmly. Clone size is not always given. Where it is, it says once, few, many or a class for expanded clones.

TRBJ2-7 | TRBV23-1 | - | 13 | - | CASSQDRTYEQYF | TGCGCCAGCAGTCAGGACAGAACCTACGAGCAGTACTTC
TRBJ2-1 | TRBV7-9 | - | 16 | - | CASSLAEAVSYNEQFF | TGTGCCAGCAGCTTAGCGGAGGCGGTCTCCTACAATGAGCAGTTCTTC
TRBJ2-6 | TRBV19 | TRBD1 | 17 | - | CASSIAVQGAGANVLTF | TGTGCCAGTAGTATAGCTGTACAGGGGGCTGGGGCCAACGTCCTGACTTTC
TRBJ2-7 | TRBV13 | - | 15 | - | CASSLERATGDEQYF | TGTGCCAGCAGCTTAGAGCGGGCGACGGGGGACGAGCAGTACTTC
TRBJ1-1 | TRBV30 | - | 13 | - | CAWSVTANTEAFF | TGTGCCTGGAGTGTAACAGCGAACACTGAAGCTTTCTTT
TRBJ2-5 | TRBV7-9 | - | 14 | once | CASSEGRSQETQYF | TGTGCCAGCAGCGAGGGCAGGAGTCAAGAGACCCAGTACTTC
TRBJ1-1 | TRBV2 | TRBD1 | 17 | once | CAEIGIRRGQGNTEAFF | TGTGCAGAGATTGGGATAAGGCGAGGACAGGGAAACACTGAAGCTTTCTTT
TRBJ1-5 | TRBV6-6 | - | 13 | - | CASSYGWGQPQHF | TGTGCCAGCAGTTACGGTTGGGGCCAGCCCCAGCATTTT
TRBJ2-5 | TRBV7-7 | - | 15 | - | CASSTTVGAQETQYF | TGTGCTAGCAGCACGACAGTCGGGGCCCAAGAGACCCAGTACTTC
TRBJ2-3 | TRBV9 | - | 14 | - | CASSVGGNTDTQYF | TGTGCCAGCAGCGTAGGAGGGAACACAGATACGCAGTATTTT
TRBJ1-1 | TRBV11-2 | - | 16 | - | CASSLGRDRTNTEAFF | TGTGCCAGCAGCTTAGGCCGGGACCGAACGAACACTGAAGCTTTCTTT
TRBJ2-7 | TRBV14 | TRBD2 | 16 | - | CASSQEGGRLPYEQYF | TGTGCCAGCAGCCAAGAGGGAGGGCGGCTCCCCTACGAGCAGTACTTC
TRBJ2-7 | TRBV13 | TRBD2 | 18 | - | CASSFQQEGGRGSYEQYF | TGTGCCAGCAGCTTTCAGCAGGAGGGCGGGAGAGGAAGCTACGAGCAGTACTTC
TRBJ2-3 | TRBV10-3 | TRBD2 | 15 | once | CAISPGGGATDTQYF | TGTGCCATCAGTCCGGGCGGGGGGGCCACAGATACGCAGTATTTT
TRBJ2-1 | TRBV5-1 | TRBD2 | 17 | - | CASSTGLAGEEYNEQFF | TGCGCCAGCAGCACAGGACTAGCGGGAGAAGAGTACAATGAGCAGTTCTTC
TRBJ2-2 | TRBV13 | - | 15 | - | CASSLTGGDTGELFF | TGTGCCAGCAGCTTAACAGGGGGGGACACCGGGGAGCTGTTTTTT
TRBJ2-7 | TRBV5-4 | TRBD2 | 17 | - | CASSKGLAGVIPHEQYF | TGTGCCAGCAGCAAGGGACTAGCGGGAGTTATTCCCCACGAGCAGTACTTC
TRBJ2-2 | TRBV7-9 | TRBD2 | 17 | - | CASSLPGLALNTGELFF | TGTGCCAGCAGCCTTCCGGGACTAGCGTTGAACACCGGGGAGCTGTTTTTT
TRBJ2-7 | TRBV27 | - | 14 | - | CASSLWAGSYEQYF | TGTGCCAGCAGTTTATGGGCGGGTTCGTACGAGCAGTACTTC
TRBJ2-7 | TRBV30 | TRBD2 | 13 | - | CAWTSGVSYEQYF | TGTGCCTGGACTAGCGGGGTCTCCTACGAGCAGTACTTC
TRBJ2-7 | TRBV29-1 | - | 13 | once | CSVEESVTYEQYF | TGCAGCGTTGAAGAGTCAGTCACCTACGAGCAGTACTTC
TRBJ2-7 | TRBV5-4 | - | 13 | - | CASSHTEAYEQYF | TGTGCCAGCAGCCATACCGAGGCCTACGAGCAGTACTTC
TRBJ2-2 | TRBV27 | - | 14 | - | CASSLLDYTGELFF | TGTGCCAGCAGTTTACTAGATTACACCGGGGAGCTGTTTTTT